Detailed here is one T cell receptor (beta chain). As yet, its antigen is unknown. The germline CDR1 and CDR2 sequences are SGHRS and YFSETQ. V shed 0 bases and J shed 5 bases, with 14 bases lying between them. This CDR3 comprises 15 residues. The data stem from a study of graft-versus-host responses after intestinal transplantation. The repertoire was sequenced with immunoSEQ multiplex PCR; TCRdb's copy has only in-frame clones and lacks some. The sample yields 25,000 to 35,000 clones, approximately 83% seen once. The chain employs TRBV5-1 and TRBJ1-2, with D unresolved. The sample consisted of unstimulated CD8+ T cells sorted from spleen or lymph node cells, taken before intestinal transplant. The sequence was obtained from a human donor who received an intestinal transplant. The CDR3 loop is CASSLDYGIVYGYTF. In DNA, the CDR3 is TGCGCCAGCAGCTTGGATTACGGGATCGTTTATGGCTACACCTTC.